This entry lists 23 T cell receptor beta chains sequenced from one sample in a study of blood T cell repertoires in COVID-19. TCRdb keeps only in-frame clones here, not all; method: immunoSEQ multiplex PCR. The sample lists about 150,000 clones, just under 90% occurring once. Sequenced material: peripheral blood. These receptors originate from a woman in her forties or fifties with active or convalescent COVID-19.

The chain links TRBV7-9 to TRBJ2-5; TRBD2 matches 16 bases. The germline V gene has CDR1 SEHNR and CDR2 FQNEAQ (reference sequence). CDR3 length equals 17 residues. Trimming at V came to 10 bases and at J to 4 bases, leaving 12 bases not matched to a gene. CDR3 in DNA: TGTGCCACCTCTCCCGGGACTAGCGGGAGGGCCGGAGAGACCCAGTACTTC. It translates to CATSPGTSGRAGETQYF.

The V and J genes are TRBV5-4 and TRBJ2-5; TRBD2 aligns across 7 bases. The CDR3 is 14 amino acids. V dropped 2 bases and J dropped 4; count of bases not matched to a gene: 5. CDR1 SGHNT and CDR2 YYREEE come from the germline V gene (reference sequence). The CDR3 protein is CASSLRREGETQYF. In DNA form, the CDR3 reads TGTGCCAGCAGCTTACGGAGGGAGGGAGAGACCCAGTACTTC.

The gene calls are TRBV7-9 and TRBJ1-4; 8 nucleotides agree with TRBD1. Germline V lookup: CDR1 SEHNR, CDR2 FQNEAQ (reference sequence). Losses at the gene ends were 3 bases for V and 7 bases for J; bases not matched to a gene: 10. The CDR3 has 16 amino acids. The CDR3 DNA is TGTGCCAGCAGCTTTGTTGACAGGGGTATAGGTGAAAAACTGTTTTTT. Translating it yields CASSFVDRGIGEKLFF.

The chain links TRBV6-5 to TRBJ1-1; D uncertain. Germline-derived CDR1 and CDR2 are MNHEY and SVGAGI. The CDR3 runs to 13 residues. The V and J ends lost 0 bases and 8 bases respectively, with 10 bases between them. Here the CDR3 reads CASSYSELTEAFF. As DNA, the CDR3 is TGTGCCAGCAGTTACTCGGAACTAACGGAAGCTTTCTTT.

The V call is TRBV28, the J call TRBJ2-1; 16 nucleotides line up with TRBD2. The CDR3 spans 14 residues. Germline CDR1 is MDHEN and CDR2 is SYDVKM. The ends lost 3 bases at V and 12 bases at J; junction bases unmatched: 2. CDR3 residues: CASSFGTSGRAQFF. The DNA for the CDR3 is TGTGCCAGCAGTTTCGGGACTAGCGGGAGGGCGCAGTTCTTC.

The chain has TRBV12-3 or TRBV12-4 and TRBJ1-1; a weak D match, TRBD1 (5 bases). V dropped 8 bases and J dropped 1 base, with 11 bases sitting between them. This CDR3 comprises 13 residues. This CDR3 is CASGRVPNTEAFF. In DNA form, the CDR3 reads TGTGCCAGCGGCAGGGTCCCGAACACTGAAGCTTTCTTT.

The chain is built from TRBV28 and TRBJ2-1; 11 bases fit TRBD2. The CDR3 consists of 17 residues. Germline V gene sequence: CDR1 MDHEN, CDR2 SYDVKM. Germline trimming cut 4 bases from V and 3 bases from J; bases unmatched to any gene: 8. CDR3 amino acids: CASSSIHGTSGYNEQFF. CDR3 nucleotide sequence: TGTGCCAGCAGTTCAATACACGGGACTAGCGGCTACAATGAGCAGTTCTTC.

The chain is built from TRBV29-1 and TRBJ2-3; tentatively, D is TRBD2 (5 bases). Trimming removed 5 bases at V and 3 bases at J, with 24 bases between. Germline V gene lookup returns CDR1 SQVTM and CDR2 ANQGSEA. This CDR3 is built from 17 residues. In DNA form, the CDR3 reads TGCAGCGTTTTCCCGGGGTACCCACTCACCGGTACAGATACGCAGTATTTT. The encoded protein is CSVFPGYPLTGTDTQYF.

The chain has TRBV19 and TRBJ1-1; TRBD1 aligns across 10 bases. In germline, CDR1 is LNHDA, CDR2 SQIVND (reference sequence). V shed 1 base and J 4 bases; nucleotides not matched to a gene: 9. The length of the CDR3 is 17 residues. The CDR3 region is CASSIGEGDRGRTEAFF. The CDR3 coding sequence is TGTGCCAGTAGTATAGGGGAGGGGGACAGGGGCCGCACTGAAGCTTTCTTT.

CDR3 sequence: CASRSARAFF. The CDR3 nucleotides read TGTGCCAGCAGATCCGCCAGGGCTTTCTTT. The chain couples TRBV12-3 or TRBV12-4 to TRBJ1-1; D unresolved. The CDR3 contains 10 residues. Trimming shortened V by 6 bases and J by 11 bases, and 10 bases separated the two germline ends.

The V call is TRBV5-1, the J call TRBJ2-7, with 11 bases fitting TRBD2. The CDR3 sequence is 16 residues long. Germline lookup yields CDR1 SGHRS and CDR2 YFSETQ. Trimming removed 3 bases from V and 6 bases from J; junction bases left unmatched: 11. This CDR3 is CASSSGSGRAGGEQYF. CDR3 DNA: TGCGCCAGCAGCTCCGGTAGCGGGAGGGCCGGGGGCGAGCAGTACTTC.

The chain combines TRBV3-1 (or the pseudogene TRBV3-2) with TRBJ1-1; maybe TRBD1 (5 bases). Germline loops: CDR1 LGHDT, CDR2 YNNKEL (reference sequence). V lost 4 bases to trimming and J lost 7 bases, with 13 bases between them. This CDR3 contains 13 residues. In nucleotides, the CDR3 is TGTGCCAGCAGCCTTTCCTCGGGGGGTGAAGCTTTCTTT. The encoded protein is CASSLSSGGEAFF.

The DNA for the CDR3 is TGTGCCAGCAGCTCCACTCCAGGGTACGGTGGCTACACCTTC. This codes for CASSSTPGYGGYTF. This chain connects TRBV7-2 to TRBJ1-2; D perhaps matches TRBD1 (5 bases). The length of the CDR3 is 14 residues. Germline assignment: CDR1 SGHTA and CDR2 FQGNSA. The germline V and J ends were trimmed by 4 bases and 7 bases, with 16 bases remaining between them.

This chain joins TRBV4-3 and TRBJ1-1, with 8 nucleotides matching TRBD1. V lost 3 bases to trimming and J lost 7 bases; unmatched junction nucleotides: 7. The CDR3 runs to 14 residues. Germline lookup yields CDR1 LGHNA and CDR2 YSLEER. In DNA, the CDR3 is TGCGCCAGCAGCCAGGCAGGGGGCACGAGTGAAGCTTTCTTT. This translates into CASSQAGGTSEAFF.

The rearrangement uses TRBV7-9 and TRBJ1-2; 9 bases match TRBD1. Unmatched junction bases numbered 10, after V lost 5 bases and J lost 6 bases. The CDR3 totals 15 residues. The germline CDR1 and CDR2 sequences are SEHNR and FQNEAQ (reference sequence). The DNA of the CDR3 is TGTGCCAGCAGCCTTCCTAACAGGGGGCAACATGGCTACACCTTC. Translating it yields CASSLPNRGQHGYTF.

V gene TRBV2 combines with J gene TRBJ2-1; D gene ambiguous. V was clipped by 6 bases and J by 4 bases, with 13 bases between them. Germline assignment: CDR1 SNHLY and CDR2 FYNNEI. The CDR3 spans 14 residues. CDR3 amino acids: CASSPATGYNEQFF. CDR3 in DNA: TGTGCCAGCAGCCCCGCGACGGGTTACAATGAGCAGTTCTTC.

V is TRBV3-1 (or the pseudogene TRBV3-2) and J is TRBJ2-3; D gene ambiguous. Germline lookup yields CDR1 LGHDT and CDR2 YNNKEL (reference sequence). With 1 base removed from V and 0 bases from J, the gap between germline ends came to 8 bases. This CDR3 has 15 residues. This chain's CDR3 is CASSQVPYSTDTQYF. The CDR3 nucleotides read TGTGCCAGCAGCCAAGTCCCCTATAGCACAGATACGCAGTATTTT.

The V call is TRBV9, the J call TRBJ1-6, with 8 nucleotides matching TRBD1. The V gene's germline CDR1 is SGDLS and CDR2 YYNGEE. The J segment lost 14 bases and the V segment lost 3 bases, leaving 7 bases of the junction unmatched. This CDR3 is 13 amino acids long. Written as DNA, the CDR3 is TGTGCCAGCAGCGCCGGGAACAGGGGGGCCCTCCACTTT. This translates into CASSAGNRGALHF.

This sequence joins TRBV3-1 (or the pseudogene TRBV3-2) and TRBJ2-1, with 9 nucleotides matching TRBD2. This CDR3 comprises 15 residues. The germline V gene encodes CDR1 LGHDT and CDR2 YNNKEL (reference sequence). V lost 2 bases, J lost 7 bases, and 6 bases stayed unmatched. This CDR3 is CASSQLRGGANEQFF. DNA for the CDR3: TGTGCCAGCAGCCAACTTCGCGGGGGGGCAAATGAGCAGTTCTTC.

A word on this clone: The same CDR3 can be traced to other DNA sequences in this sample. The J gene is TRBJ2-3, the V gene TRBV5-4; 7 bases are shared with TRBD1. V shed 4 bases and J 8 bases; nucleotides not matched to a gene: 16. CDR3 length: 16 residues. Germline CDR1 reads SGHNT; CDR2 reads YYREEE (reference sequence). CDR3 sequence (DNA): TGTGCCAGCAGCCCTCGACAGGGATCTGCATCAGCTACGCAGTATTTT. This sequence encodes CASSPRQGSASATQYF. The variable domain in full, completed from reference TRBV5-4 and TRBJ2-3, reads ETGVTQSPTHLIKTRGQQVTLRCSSQSGHNTVSWYQQALGQGPQFIFQYYREEENGRGNFPPRFSGLQFPNYSSELNVNALELDDSALYLCASSPRQGSASATQYFGPGTRLTVL.

V usage is TRBV6-2 or TRBV6-3 and J usage is TRBJ1-5, with 8 bases identical to TRBD1. Losses at the gene ends were 4 bases for V and 2 bases for J; bases not matched to a gene: 7. Germline CDR1 is MNHEY and CDR2 is SVGEGT. The CDR3 extends over 16 amino acids. CDR3 in DNA: TGTGCCAGCAGTTTACAGGGGGTCAGCGGCAATCAGCCCCAGCATTTT. Amino acids: CASSLQGVSGNQPQHF.

The V and J genes are TRBV11-2 and TRBJ2-5, with TRBD2 as a possible D gene (6 bases). Trimming removed 1 base from V and 2 bases from J, with 8 bases in between. CDR3 size: 14 residues. Germline V gene data show CDR1 as SGHAT and CDR2 as FQNNGV. The CDR3 nucleotides are TGTGCCAGCAGCTTAGGGGGACTGCAAGAGACCCAGTACTTC. It translates to CASSLGGLQETQYF.

The chain couples TRBV27 to TRBJ2-4; 8 nucleotides agree with TRBD2. The CDR3 is 14 residues long. Trimming took 4 bases from V and 6 from J; bases not matched to a gene: 5. CDR1 is MNHEY and CDR2 is SMNVEV in the germline V gene (reference sequence). The CDR3 coding sequence is TGTGCCAGCAGTTCCTCCGGGGGGGGAAACATTCAGTACTTC. Translated: CASSSSGGGNIQYF.